This T cell receptor beta chain was profiled in a study of blood T cell repertoires in COVID-19. For the study at large: Acute-phase and convalescent COVID-19 samples originated in the United States, Italy and Spain. In each case, the material was cDNA or gDNA derived from T cells, B-cell-depleted T cells, or PBMCs.

Clones were sequenced by immunoSEQ multiplex PCR, and TCRdb holds only the in-frame ones, with some missing. Here the sample spans 300,000 to 350,000 clones, 87% being singletons. The CDR3 runs to 15 residues. Germline loops: CDR1 SGHAT, CDR2 FQNNGV. Germline trimming cut 5 bases from V and 4 bases from J; bases unmatched to any gene: 7. The genes are TRBV11-2 and TRBJ1-3; TRBD1 matches 8 bases. The source of this sequence is a young woman who had recovered from COVID-19. The sample was PBMCs or T cells enriched from blood (not recorded which). This CDR3 is CASSTRTGRGNTIYF. As DNA, the CDR3 is TGTGCCAGCAGCACTCGGACAGGGAGGGGAAACACCATATATTTT.